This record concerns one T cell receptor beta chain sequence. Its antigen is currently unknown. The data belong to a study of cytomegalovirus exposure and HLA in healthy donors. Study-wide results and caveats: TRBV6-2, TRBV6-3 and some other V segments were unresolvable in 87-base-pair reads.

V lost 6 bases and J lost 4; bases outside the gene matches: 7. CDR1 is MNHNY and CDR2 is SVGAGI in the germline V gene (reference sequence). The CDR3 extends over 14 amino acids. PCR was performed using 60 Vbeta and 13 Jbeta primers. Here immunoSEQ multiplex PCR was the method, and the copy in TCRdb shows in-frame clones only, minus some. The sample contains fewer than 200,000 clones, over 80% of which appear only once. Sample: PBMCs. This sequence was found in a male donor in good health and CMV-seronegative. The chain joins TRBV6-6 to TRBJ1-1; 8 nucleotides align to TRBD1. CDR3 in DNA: TGTGCCAGCAGATTGACAGGGGCGGGCACTGAAGCTTTCTTT. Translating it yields CASRLTGAGTEAFF.